The 7 T cell receptor beta chains below all came from one sample that was sequenced in a study of control samples from healthy donors and cancer patients. TCRdb's table, derived via immunoSEQ multiplex PCR, lists solely in-frame clones and lacks some. This table holds about 140,000 clones, roughly nine tenths found once. The sample comprised blood. These TCRs come from a man under 40 in good health.

The chain couples TRBV9 to TRBJ2-7; D ambiguous. The length of the CDR3 is 14 residues. Germline V gene data show CDR1 as SGDLS and CDR2 as YYNGEE. V shed 0 bases and J shed 3 bases, with 10 bases lying between them. CDR3 coding DNA: TGTGCCAGCAGCGTAGAACAGTTCAACTACGAGCAGTACTTC. Translated, it gives CASSVEQFNYEQYF.

The V call is TRBV18, the J call TRBJ1-6; TRBD1 aligns across 7 bases. The CDR3 is 14 residues long. From germline, CDR1 is KGHSH and CDR2 LQKENI. The ends lost 6 bases at V and 5 bases at J; junction bases unmatched: 4. The CDR3 loop is CASSVGQNNSPLHF. The CDR3, as DNA: TGTGCCAGCTCCGTGGGACAGAATAATTCACCCCTCCACTTT.

The chain has TRBV11-2 and TRBJ1-2; no firm D call. The CDR3 runs to 15 residues. CDR1 is SGHAT, CDR2 FQNNGV, per germline. V lost 1 base to trimming and J lost 5 bases, with 14 bases between them. This chain's CDR3 is CASSLVQGGVYGYTF. The CDR3, as DNA: TGTGCCAGCAGCTTAGTTCAAGGAGGAGTTTATGGCTACACCTTC.

The chain is built from TRBV3-1 (or the pseudogene TRBV3-2) and TRBJ2-7; TRBD2 matches 7 bases. The CDR3 is 14 residues long. V was pared by 4 bases and J by 5 bases, with 8 bases of the junction left unmatched. Per germline, CDR1 LGHDT and CDR2 YNNKEL (reference sequence). The CDR3 spells CASSRRGVRDEQYF. The CDR3 coding sequence is TGTGCCAGCAGCCGACGGGGGGTTCGGGACGAGCAGTACTTC.

The gene calls are TRBV12-3 or TRBV12-4 and TRBJ2-1; D is perhaps TRBD1 or TRBD2 (5 bases each). V was clipped by 3 bases and J by 9 bases, with 6 bases between them. The CDR3 has 11 amino acids. The CDR3 sequence is CASSFGGEQFF. The CDR3 bases are TGTGCCAGCAGTTTTGGGGGTGAGCAGTTCTTC.

The J gene is TRBJ1-6, the V gene TRBV23-1, with unresolved D. TRBV23-1 is an ORF, with its function uncertain. The CDR3 runs to 15 residues. V was shortened by 11 bases and J by 4 bases, with 18 bases between the two germline ends. CDR3 region: CARNPRPPYNSPLHF. The DNA of the CDR3 is TGCGCCCGCAACCCCCGGCCACCTTATAATTCACCCCTCCACTTT.

J is TRBJ2-7 and V is TRBV7-2; 9 bases fit TRBD2. There are 14 residues in the CDR3. The V segment lost 4 bases and the J segment 4 bases; nucleotides outside the gene matches: 5. CDR1 and CDR2 from the germline V gene are SGHTA and FQGNSA. CDR3 nucleotide sequence: TGTGCCAGCAGCTACGGACTAGCGATTTACGAGCAGTACTTC. Translation: CASSYGLAIYEQYF. Full variable domain (rest looked up from reference TRBV7-2 and TRBJ2-7): GAGVSQSPSNKVTEKGKDVELRCDPISGHTALYWYRQSLGQGLEFLIYFQGNSAPDKSGLPSDRFSAERTGGSVSTLTIQRTQQEDSAVYLCASSYGLAIYEQYFGPGTRLTVT.